This T cell receptor (beta chain) was documented in a study of neoadjuvant anti-PD-1 for oral cavity cancer. Comment on this clone: Its antigen is unidentified.

The time point: after neoadjuvant nivolumab, at surgical resection. Patients were newly diagnosed with stage II-IVA oral cavity squamous cell carcinoma without prior systemic or radiation treatment. No culture or expansion preceded analysis of these blood cells. Some clones are missing from TCRdb's copy, which holds only in-frame ones; the method was immunoSEQ multiplex PCR. The sample carries 13,000 to 15,000 clones, around 70% recorded once. V gave up 2 bases and J gave up 4 bases, with 10 bases separating them. This CDR3 region has 14 residues. Looked up from germline, CDR1 is MNHNY and CDR2 is SVGAGI (reference sequence). Study findings and constraints: Treg/Th17 ratio rose with pretreatment blood and fell with post-treatment tumor TCRbeta clonality.

The input for sequencing was PBMCs, taken after nivolumab (anti-PD-1) treatment. The chain joins TRBV6-6 to TRBJ2-3, with a possible D match to TRBD2 (5 bases). This sequence originates from a person aged 40 to 85 with oral cavity squamous cell carcinoma. The CDR3 DNA reads as TGTGCCAGCAGTTACGGCGGGTCGGCAGATACGCAGTATTTT. It yields the protein CASSYGGSADTQYF.